The present T cell receptor (beta chain) was sequenced within a study of blood T cell repertoires in COVID-19. Across the whole study: Acute and convalescent COVID-19 specimens originated in the United States, Italy and Spain.

This clone was found once. Between the trimmed V and J ends, which lost 4 bases and 0 bases, there was a span of 12 bases. Per the germline V gene, CDR1 is LGHNT and CDR2 is FRNRAP. The CDR3 totals 15 residues. Profiling relied on immunoSEQ multiplex PCR, and the TCRdb table lists in-frame clones only, not all of them. The sample consists of approximately 88,000 clones, roughly 87% of them appearing once. The receptor's source is a male donor with acute or convalescent COVID-19. This chain uses TRBV12-5 with TRBJ1-1; D may be TRBD1 (5 bases). Specimen: peripheral blood. The CDR3 DNA sequence: TGTGCTAGTGGTTCCTTGCGGGGGATGAACACTGAAGCTTTCTTT. This encodes CASGSLRGMNTEAFF.